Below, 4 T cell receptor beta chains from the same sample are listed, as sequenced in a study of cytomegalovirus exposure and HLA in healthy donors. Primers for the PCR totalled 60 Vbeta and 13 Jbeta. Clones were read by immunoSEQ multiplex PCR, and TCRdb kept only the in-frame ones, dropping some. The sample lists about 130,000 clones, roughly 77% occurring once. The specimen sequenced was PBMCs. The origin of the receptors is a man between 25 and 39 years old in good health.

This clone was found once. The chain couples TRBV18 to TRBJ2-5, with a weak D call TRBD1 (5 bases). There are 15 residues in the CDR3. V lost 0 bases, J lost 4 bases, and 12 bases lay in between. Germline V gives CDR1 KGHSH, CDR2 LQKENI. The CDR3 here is CASSPPGGRVETQYF. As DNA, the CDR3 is TGTGCCAGCTCACCACCGGGCGGCAGGGTAGAGACCCAGTACTTC.

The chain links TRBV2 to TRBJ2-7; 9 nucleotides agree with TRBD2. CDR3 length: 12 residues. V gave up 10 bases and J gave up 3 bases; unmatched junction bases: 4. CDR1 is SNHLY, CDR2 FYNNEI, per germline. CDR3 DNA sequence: TGTGCCACACGACTAGCGGACTACGAGCAGTACTTC. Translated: CATRLADYEQYF.

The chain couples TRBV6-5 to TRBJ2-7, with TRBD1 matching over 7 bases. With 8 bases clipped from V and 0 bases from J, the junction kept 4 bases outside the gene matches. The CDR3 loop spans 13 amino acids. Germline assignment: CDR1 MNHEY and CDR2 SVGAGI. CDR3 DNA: TGTGCCAGCTGGGGACAGCACTCCTACGAGCAGTACTTC. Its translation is CASWGQHSYEQYF.

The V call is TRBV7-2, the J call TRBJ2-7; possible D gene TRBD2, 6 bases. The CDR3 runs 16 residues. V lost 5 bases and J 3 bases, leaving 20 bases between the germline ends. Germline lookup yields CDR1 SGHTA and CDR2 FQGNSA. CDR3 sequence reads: CASSPWDFLTLYEQYF. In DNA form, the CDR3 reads TGTGCCAGCAGCCCCTGGGACTTTCTAACCCTCTACGAGCAGTACTTC.